The 20 T cell receptor beta chains given below trace back to one sample, sequenced in a study of shared clonotypes between healthy human individuals (dated by TCRdb to 2018 to 2020). Receptors were amplified or captured by the immunoSEQ multiplex PCR assay. The table was pulled from immuneACCESS by TCRdb, which kept in-frame rearrangements only. Such tables lose some clones; where checked, under half of the loss comes from unresolved V genes, and the rest has no known cause. In all, the sample holds some 800,000 clones, and over 90% of those were seen once. The ten most abundant clones make up 24% of the sample. CD8 naive samples were obtained by positive selection for CCR7 among CD45RO-negative cells, yielding a CD45RA+CCR7+ population from which TemRA cells were excluded. Sequencing input: naive CD8+ T cells sorted from blood. What this sample's cell subset or site label stands for: CD45RA+CCR7+. These receptors were collected from a man aged 30 to 39 in good health.

This chain joins TRBV19 and TRBJ2-2, with 8 bases that match TRBD2. The V segment lost 3 bases and the J segment 3 bases; nucleotides outside the gene matches: 12. The length of the CDR3 is 18 residues. CDR1 is LNHDA and CDR2 is SQIVND in the germline V gene (reference sequence). CDR3 nucleotides: TGTGCCAGTAGTATCCAAGCGGGAGAATTATCGTACACCGGGGAGCTGTTTTTT. The encoded protein is CASSIQAGELSYTGELFF.

This clone was picked up one time. V gene TRBV6-5 combines with J gene TRBJ1-1; D might be TRBD1 (5 bases). V lost 0 bases and J 8 bases, leaving 16 bases between the germline ends. CDR3 size: 15 residues. Germline lookup yields CDR1 MNHEY and CDR2 SVGAGI. In DNA form, the CDR3 reads TGTGCCAGCAGTTACTCGACCAGGGAAGGTGAAGAAGCTTTCTTT. Translating gives CASSYSTREGEEAFF.

This clone was observed a single time. This rearrangement joins TRBV5-8 to TRBJ2-3, with D maybe TRBD1 (8 bases). This CDR3 contains 18 residues. Germline CDR1 and CDR2: SGHTS and YDEGEE. Trimming took off 6 bases at V and 5 bases at J, with 28 bases between the two ends. The CDR3 sequence: CASTWGQELGGSRDTQYF. The CDR3 nucleotides read TGTGCCAGCACATGGGGACAGGAGTTAGGCGGGAGTAGAGATACGCAGTATTTT.

This chain uses TRBV13 with TRBJ2-3; TRBD2 agrees at 8 bases. Germline CDR1 PRHDT, CDR2 FYEKMQ (reference sequence). V lost 5 bases and J lost 4; bases outside the gene matches: 8. This CDR3 is built from 15 residues. CDR3 sequence: CASSPGLDVADTQYF. The CDR3 region has the DNA TGTGCCAGCAGCCCGGGACTAGACGTAGCAGATACGCAGTATTTT. The full variable domain, its missing parts supplied by reference TRBV13 and TRBJ2-3, is AAGVIQSPRHLIKEKRETATLKCYPIPRHDTVYWYQQGPGQDPQFLISFYEKMQSDKGSIPDRFSAQQFSDYHSELNMSSLELGDSALYFCASSPGLDVADTQYFGPGTRLTVL.

The chain couples TRBV9 to TRBJ2-1; 10 bases fit TRBD2. The CDR3 consists of 16 residues. J was trimmed by 7 bases and V by 0 bases; bases with no gene match: 7. The germline V gene encodes CDR1 SGDLS and CDR2 YYNGEE. CDR3 DNA: TGTGCCAGCAGCGTAGACAGCGGGAGGGCGGGAAATGAGCAGTTCTTC. Its translation: CASSVDSGRAGNEQFF.

The genes are TRBV11-2 and TRBJ1-4, with D unclear. The V gene's germline CDR1 is SGHAT and CDR2 FQNNGV. V was pared by 5 bases and J by 4 bases, with 11 bases between. The CDR3 consists of 14 residues. This CDR3 reads CASSRTSFNEKLFF. The CDR3, as DNA: TGTGCCAGCAGCAGGACGTCCTTTAATGAAAAACTGTTTTTT.

This clone appeared a single time. V usage is TRBV4-3 and J usage is TRBJ2-5; a possible D gene is TRBD2 (6 bases). Germline CDR1 and CDR2: LGHNA and YSLEER. This CDR3 has 15 residues. Trimming stripped 4 bases from V and 4 bases from J, with 16 bases between. The CDR3 spells CASSPGRLGRETQYF. CDR3 coding DNA: TGCGCCAGCAGCCCGGGGAGGCTAGGGAGAGAGACCCAGTACTTC.

This chain uses TRBV27 with TRBJ1-5; possible D gene TRBD1, 5 bases. Germline CDR1 MNHEY, CDR2 SMNVEV (reference sequence). Trimming pared 2 bases from V and 9 bases from J, leaving 8 bases between. The CDR3 spans 12 residues. This CDR3 is CASSLVDRPQHF. CDR3 coding DNA: TGTGCCAGCAGTTTAGTCGACAGGCCCCAGCATTTT.

This chain connects TRBV6-6 to TRBJ2-3; possibly TRBD2 for D (7 bases). V was shortened by 7 bases and J by 3 bases, with 20 bases between the two germline ends. Per germline, CDR1 MNHNY and CDR2 SVGAGI (reference sequence). The CDR3 is 16 residues long. The CDR3 reads CASTYGMGGQTDTQYF. The DNA for the CDR3 is TGTGCCAGCACCTACGGGATGGGGGGGCAAACAGATACGCAGTATTTT.

CDR3 bases: TGCGCCAGCAGCTTGGTGGCACAGGGGTTCGGCACTGAAGCTTTCTTT. Amino acids: CASSLVAQGFGTEAFF. This sequence joins TRBV5-1 and TRBJ1-1; TRBD1 matches at 7 bases. CDR3 length: 16 amino acids. The junction had 9 bases not matched to a gene; V was cut back by 0 bases and J by 4 bases. Germline V gives CDR1 SGHRS, CDR2 YFSETQ.

The rearrangement joins TRBV19 to TRBJ1-5; TRBD1 matches 7 bases. The CDR3 has 14 residues. V lost 1 base to trimming and J lost 6 bases; unmatched junction nucleotides: 3. CDR1 and CDR2 (germline): LNHDA, SQIVND (reference sequence). The CDR3 region has the DNA TGTGCCAGTAGTATAGTGACAGGGATTCAGCCCCAGCATTTT. The encoded protein is CASSIVTGIQPQHF.

The chain has TRBV19 and TRBJ2-1; no clear D gene. Trimming pared 3 bases from V and 1 base from J, leaving 7 bases between. The CDR3 consists of 14 residues. CDR1 LNHDA and CDR2 SQIVND come from the germline V gene (reference sequence). The CDR3, as DNA: TGTGCCAGTAGTATCCACAGTTCCTACAATGAGCAGTTCTTC. It translates to CASSIHSSYNEQFF.

The rearrangement links TRBV27 to TRBJ1-1; perhaps TRBD1 as D (5 bases). Germline assignment: CDR1 MNHEY and CDR2 SMNVEV (reference sequence). The CDR3 runs 15 residues. V lost 6 bases and J lost 11, with 25 bases in between. In nucleotides, the CDR3 is TGTGCCAGCAGCTATTTGGGGCAGCCCTTAGATGGGGCTTTCTTT. Translating it yields CASSYLGQPLDGAFF.

This rearrangement joins TRBV19 to TRBJ2-1, with D perhaps matching TRBD2 (5 bases). This CDR3 has 9 amino acids. Trimming removed 11 bases from V and 13 bases from J, with 12 bases in between. Per the germline V gene, CDR1 is LNHDA and CDR2 is SQIVND (reference sequence). In DNA form, the CDR3 reads TGTGCCGGGGAGCGGTTTCAGTTCTTC. Its protein is CAGERFQFF.

The J gene is TRBJ2-6, the V gene TRBV2, with D maybe TRBD1 (5 bases). V was shortened by 7 bases and J by 4 bases, with 8 bases between the two germline ends. CDR1 and CDR2 (germline): SNHLY, FYNNEI. This CDR3 is built from 13 residues. The CDR3 here is CASKGSGANVLTF. CDR3 bases: TGTGCCAGCAAGGGGTCCGGGGCCAACGTCCTGACTTTC.

The rearrangement joins TRBV5-4 to TRBJ2-1; 8 bases match TRBD2. The CDR3 covers 17 residues. The germline V gene encodes CDR1 SGHNT and CDR2 YYREEE (reference sequence). Trimming took 0 bases from V and 7 from J; bases not matched to a gene: 12. CDR3 in amino acids: CASSLAPGGMRRNEQFF. As DNA, the CDR3 is TGTGCCAGCAGCTTGGCTCCGGGAGGGATGAGAAGAAATGAGCAGTTCTTC.

This clone has a handful of counts. The chain couples TRBV4-1 to TRBJ2-3; possibly TRBD2 for D (6 bases). The V gene lost 4 bases and the J gene lost 8 bases, with 7 bases spanning the gap. Germline V gene sequence: CDR1 MGHRA, CDR2 YSYEKL. This CDR3 region has 11 residues. CDR3 coding DNA: TGCGCCAGCAGCCCCGGGGGTACGCAGTATTTT. Encoded protein: CASSPGGTQYF.

V gene TRBV21-1 combines with J gene TRBJ1-2. TRBV21-1 is labeled a pseudogene. The CDR3 extends over 12 amino acids. The CDR3 nucleotides are TGTGCCAGCAGCAATGACCGCTATGGCTACACCTTC. This encodes CASSNDRYGYTF.

The CDR3 DNA reads TGTGCCAGCAGCATCCGACAGGGTGAGGCGCGAGAGCAGTACTTC. It encodes CASSIRQGEAREQYF. This chain uses TRBV5-5 with TRBJ2-7, with 7 bases that match TRBD1. The V and J ends lost 4 bases and 7 bases, in that order; junction bases with no gene match: 14. Germline CDR1 SGHKS, CDR2 YYEKEE (reference sequence). The CDR3 covers 15 residues.

This chain connects TRBV6-1 to TRBJ1-3; unclear D gene. Germline CDR1 MNHNS, CDR2 SASEGT. The CDR3 is 12 residues long. V was clipped by 11 bases and J by 5 bases, with 13 bases between them. CDR3 DNA sequence: TGTGCCGGCATGGACCGGAGAAACACCATATATTTT. Translating it yields CAGMDRRNTIYF.